The 23 T cell receptor beta chains below were found in one sample sequenced in a study of T cell responses to AZD1222 COVID-19 vaccine listed by TCRdb under 2021. The library was produced with the immunoSEQ multiplex PCR assay. TCRdb carries this immuneACCESS record with in-frame sequences only. Its versions omit some clonotypes, under half of them owing to an unresolved V gene in the studies checked, with the rest unexplained. The sample table contains 140,000 to 150,000 clones; only one count was recorded for 80% to 95% of them. The ten largest clones take up roughly 2.9% of the sample. In light of the paper, this sample's time point label describes: baseline before first vaccination. The treatment or condition label here, explained by the study, means: meningococcal conjugate vaccine given as trial control. Sequencing was performed on peripheral blood, taken on day 0 of MenACWY control vaccination. The receptors derive from an adult in good health.

V and J are TRBV28 and TRBJ1-5; 7 bases fit TRBD1. The CDR3 runs to 16 residues. CDR1 is MDHEN and CDR2 is SYDVKM in the germline V gene. The V and J ends lost 4 bases and 8 bases, in that order; junction bases with no gene match: 14. The CDR3 region has the DNA TGTGCCAGCAGTTACAACAGGGGCTCCCTATCAGAGCCCCAGCATTTT. This codes for CASSYNRGSLSEPQHF. Combining the CDR3 with reference TRBV28 and TRBJ1-5 gives the whole variable domain DVKVTQSSRYLVKRTGEKVFLECVQDMDHENMFWYRQDPGLGLRLIYFSYDVKMKEKGDIPEGYSVSREKKERFSLILESASTNQTSMYLCASSYNRGSLSEPQHFGDGTRLSIL.

This clone was detected only once. The CDR3 spells CASSQEADLQPQHF. The CDR3, as DNA: TGTGCCAGCAGCCAAGAGGCGGATTTGCAGCCCCAGCATTTT. The chain combines TRBV3-1 (or the pseudogene TRBV3-2) with TRBJ1-5; D uncertain. CDR1 LGHDT and CDR2 YNNKEL come from the germline V gene (reference sequence). This CDR3 comprises 14 residues. Trimming shortened V by 0 bases and J by 7 bases, and 10 bases separated the two germline ends.

The J gene is TRBJ2-6, the V gene TRBV7-3, with D unresolved. Trimming left V 3 bases short and J 4 bases short, with 10 bases between. This CDR3 has 15 residues. Looked up from germline, CDR1 is SGHTA and CDR2 is FQGTGA. CDR3 nucleotide sequence: TGTGCCAGCAGCTTCTCAGGCGCCGGGGCCAACGTCCTGACTTTC. Its protein product is CASSFSGAGANVLTF.

V usage is TRBV9 and J usage is TRBJ2-2, with 7 bases lining up with TRBD2. The CDR3 runs 17 residues. Trimming took 1 base from V and 5 from J; bases not matched to a gene: 11. Germline CDR1 SGDLS, CDR2 YYNGEE. This CDR3 is CASSVPSAGRRTGELFF. The CDR3 DNA reads as TGTGCCAGCAGCGTACCCTCAGCGGGAAGGAGGACCGGGGAGCTGTTTTTT. Together with reference TRBV9 and TRBJ2-2, the CDR3 gives the full variable domain: DSGVTQTPKHLITATGQRVTLRCSPRSGDLSVYWYQQSLDQGLQFLIQYYNGEERAKGNILERFSAQQFPDLHSELNLSSLELGDSALYFCASSVPSAGRRTGELFFGEGSRLTVL.

The V gene is TRBV6-5, the J gene TRBJ1-3; maybe TRBD1 (5 bases). CDR3 length equals 15 residues. Deletions cut 0 bases from V and 2 bases from J, with 8 bases between. Germline CDR1 MNHEY, CDR2 SVGAGI. CDR3 amino acids: CASSYSGTTGNTIYF. The CDR3 nucleotides read TGTGCCAGCAGTTACTCTGGGACGACTGGAAACACCATATATTTT.

The gene calls are TRBV28 and TRBJ1-3, with 7 bases matching TRBD1. This CDR3 is 18 amino acids long. V lost 4 bases, J lost 0 bases, and 12 bases stayed unmatched. Germline assignment: CDR1 MDHEN and CDR2 SYDVKM. Here the CDR3 DNA reads TGTGCCAGCAGTTATAGGCCGGGACAGCCAAACTCTGGAAACACCATATATTTT. Translating gives CASSYRPGQPNSGNTIYF.

This clone was observed once. The chain recombines TRBV18 with TRBJ1-2; D ambiguous. The germline V gene has CDR1 KGHSH and CDR2 LQKENI. This CDR3 is 14 amino acids long. The germline V and J ends were trimmed by 3 bases and 6 bases, with 14 bases remaining between them. CDR3: CASSPGGSQNGYTF. The CDR3 DNA sequence: TGTGCCAGCTCACCCGGAGGATCACAGAATGGCTACACCTTC.

The chain couples TRBV14 to TRBJ2-3; possibly TRBD2 for D (5 bases). Germline V lookup: CDR1 SGHDN, CDR2 FVKESK. This CDR3 spans 16 amino acids. V dropped 3 bases and J dropped 4 bases, with 17 bases sitting between them. Here the CDR3 reads CASSQGYGKGADTQYF. CDR3 DNA: TGTGCCAGCAGCCAGGGGTACGGGAAGGGTGCAGATACGCAGTATTTT.

The chain carries TRBV19 and TRBJ1-2; 9 bases agree with TRBD1. The ends lost 2 bases at V and 7 bases at J; junction bases unmatched: 5. The CDR3 extends over 14 amino acids. CDR1 is LNHDA and CDR2 is SQIVND in the germline V gene (reference sequence). The CDR3 bases are TGTGCCAGTAGTATAACGGGACAGGGTTCTGGCTACACCTTC. Amino acids: CASSITGQGSGYTF.

The chain has TRBV9 and TRBJ2-7; 7 bases align to TRBD2. There are 16 residues in the CDR3. Germline V lookup: CDR1 SGDLS, CDR2 YYNGEE. The V segment lost 4 bases and the J segment 0 bases; nucleotides outside the gene matches: 10. The CDR3 loop is CASSSRVAGNSYEQYF. The CDR3 region has the DNA TGTGCCAGCAGCTCCCGCGTAGCGGGCAACTCCTACGAGCAGTACTTC.

This sequence joins TRBV5-1 and TRBJ1-5; the D is unclear. The germline gives CDR1 SGHRS, CDR2 YFSETQ. The germline V and J ends were trimmed by 1 base and 1 base, with 6 bases remaining between them. The CDR3 loop spans 14 amino acids. In DNA form, the CDR3 reads TGCGCCAGCAGCTTGCGCCCAAGCAATCAGCCCCAGCATTTT. Protein sequence: CASSLRPSNQPQHF. Variable domain in full (rest from reference TRBV5-1 and TRBJ1-5): KAGVTQTPRYLIKTRGQQVTLSCSPISGHRSVSWYQQTPGQGLQFLFEYFSETQRNKGNFPGRFSGRQFSNSRSEMNVSTLELGDSALYLCASSLRPSNQPQHFGDGTRLSIL.

The V call is TRBV28, the J call TRBJ2-7; 9 bases align to TRBD2. CDR1 is MDHEN and CDR2 is SYDVKM in the germline V gene. This CDR3 comprises 17 residues. J gave up 3 bases and V 4 bases, and 13 bases lay outside the gene matches. Here the CDR3 DNA reads TGTGCCAGCAGTTCCATCCGGGCTAGCGGGAAATTCTACGAGCAGTACTTC. The encoded protein is CASSSIRASGKFYEQYF.

In its sample, this clone was seen once. The chain joins TRBV27 to TRBJ1-1; no clear D. Germline V lookup: CDR1 MNHEY, CDR2 SMNVEV (reference sequence). The CDR3 has 13 residues. V was trimmed by 2 bases and J by 1 base, leaving 5 bases between them. CDR3 sequence reads: CASSLNRNTEAFF. CDR3 coding DNA: TGTGCCAGCAGTTTAAACAGGAACACTGAAGCTTTCTTT.

V usage is TRBV7-2 and J usage is TRBJ2-7, with a tentative D call TRBD2 (5 bases). The CDR3 runs 14 residues. Germline V CDR1 and CDR2: SGHTA, FQGNSA. The germline V and J ends were trimmed by 3 bases and 0 bases, with 9 bases remaining between them. CDR3 protein: CASSLERFSYEQYF. In DNA form, the CDR3 reads TGTGCCAGCAGCTTGGAGCGGTTCTCCTACGAGCAGTACTTC.

This chain connects TRBV11-2 to TRBJ1-1, with D possibly TRBD1 on 5 matching bases. In germline, CDR1 is SGHAT, CDR2 FQNNGV. This CDR3 region has 12 residues. Trimming removed 0 bases at V and 11 bases at J, with 10 bases between. In DNA form, the CDR3 reads TGTGCCAGCAGCTTAGATCGGGGGTCCGCTTTCTTT. Translating gives CASSLDRGSAFF.

This chain joins TRBV5-5 and TRBJ2-6; tentative D call: TRBD2 (6 bases). This CDR3 is 16 amino acids long. Trimming pared 3 bases from V and 1 base from J, leaving 11 bases between. The germline CDR1 and CDR2 sequences are SGHKS and YYEKEE (reference sequence). CDR3 DNA sequence: TGTGCCAGCAGCTGGGGGGAGAGTTCTGGGGCCAACGTCCTGACTTTC. Amino acids: CASSWGESSGANVLTF. The full variable domain, with the rest looked up from reference TRBV5-5 and TRBJ2-6, is DAGVTQSPTHLIKTRGQQVTLRCSPISGHKSVSWYQQVLGQGPQFIFQYYEKEERGRGNFPDRFSARQFPNYSSELNVNALLLGDSALYLCASSWGESSGANVLTFGAGSRLTVL.

This clone was picked up a small number of times. This rearrangement joins TRBV7-8 to TRBJ2-3; tentative D call: TRBD1 (6 bases). V shed 5 bases and J shed 2 bases, with 14 bases lying between them. The CDR3 spans 15 residues. Germline V lookup: CDR1 SGHVS, CDR2 FQNEAQ. DNA for the CDR3: TGTGCCAGCAGCCAAGACAGGCACAACACAGATACGCAGTATTTT. Protein product: CASSQDRHNTDTQYF.

V and J are TRBV18 and TRBJ1-6; unclear D gene. The CDR3 extends over 14 amino acids. Germline assignment: CDR1 KGHSH and CDR2 LQKENI. The V gene lost 4 bases and the J gene lost 3 bases, with 7 bases spanning the gap. The CDR3 region has the DNA TGTGCCAGCTCACGCGACAACTATAATTCACCCCTCCACTTT. It is translated as CASSRDNYNSPLHF.

The chain is built from TRBV7-9 and TRBJ1-1; D call uncertain. Germline assignment: CDR1 SEHNR and CDR2 FQNEAQ (reference sequence). Trimming shortened V by 3 bases and J by 5 bases, and 10 bases separated the two germline ends. The CDR3 consists of 13 residues. CDR3 DNA: TGTGCCAGCAGCTTGACCCTGGGGACTGAAGCTTTCTTT. Amino acid sequence: CASSLTLGTEAFF.

The chain is built from TRBV2 and TRBJ1-5, with a possible D match to TRBD1 (6 bases). This CDR3 region has 15 residues. The V end lost 3 bases, the J end lost 7 bases, and 16 bases lay between the germline ends. Germline loops: CDR1 SNHLY, CDR2 FYNNEI. Here the CDR3 reads CASSEFWGAGQPQHF. The CDR3 DNA reads TGTGCCAGCAGTGAGTTTTGGGGGGCGGGACAGCCCCAGCATTTT.

The chain joins TRBV30 to TRBJ1-4, with TRBD1 matching over 8 bases. From germline, CDR1 is GTSNPN and CDR2 SVGIG (reference sequence). This CDR3 is built from 12 residues. J gave up 5 bases and V 8 bases, and 4 bases lay outside the gene matches. Here the CDR3 DNA reads TGTGCCGGCCAGGGGGCAAATGAAAAACTGTTTTTT. This encodes CAGQGANEKLFF.

This chain connects TRBV28 to TRBJ2-7; D is uncertain. The CDR3 extends over 12 amino acids. V lost 3 bases to trimming and J lost 7 bases, with 10 bases between them. The germline CDR1 and CDR2 sequences are MDHEN and SYDVKM. CDR3 sequence reads: CASSFSVLEQYF. The CDR3 coding sequence is TGTGCCAGCAGTTTTTCCGTATTGGAGCAGTACTTC.

The chain links TRBV13 to TRBJ2-1; 7 bases agree with TRBD2. Germline V gives CDR1 PRHDT, CDR2 FYEKMQ (reference sequence). Germline trimming cut 4 bases from V and 5 bases from J; bases unmatched to any gene: 8. The CDR3 consists of 15 residues. The CDR3 DNA reads as TGTGCCAGCAGCTGGGGGGGAGGGCCGGACAATGAGCAGTTCTTC. Translating it yields CASSWGGGPDNEQFF.